This T cell receptor beta chain was identified during a study of blood T cell repertoires in COVID-19. At the level of the study: Some COVID-19 samples were acute and others convalescent; all came from the United States, Italy and Spain. In each case, the material was cDNA or gDNA derived from T cells, B-cell-depleted T cells, or PBMCs.

In the original workflow: Estimated nucleated cell counts came from reference gene primer amplification. Profiled with immunoSEQ multiplex PCR; TCRdb holds only in-frame clones, not every one. V and J calls plus clone size are reproduced from that table; the DNA served to infer D and trimming. The data hold approximately 93,000 clones, with roughly 90% observed a single time. CDR1 and CDR2 from the germline V gene are SGHNT and YYREEE (reference sequence). This CDR3 comprises 14 residues. The V end lost 4 bases, the J end lost 5 bases, and 15 bases lay between the germline ends. Sequenced sample: peripheral blood. The clonotype originates from a man aged 45-65 years with active or convalescent COVID-19. V usage is TRBV5-4 and J usage is TRBJ2-5; D gene ambiguous. The CDR3 here is CASSRGVARETQYF. The CDR3 bases are TGTGCCAGCAGCCGCGGAGTGGCTAGGGAGACCCAGTACTTC.